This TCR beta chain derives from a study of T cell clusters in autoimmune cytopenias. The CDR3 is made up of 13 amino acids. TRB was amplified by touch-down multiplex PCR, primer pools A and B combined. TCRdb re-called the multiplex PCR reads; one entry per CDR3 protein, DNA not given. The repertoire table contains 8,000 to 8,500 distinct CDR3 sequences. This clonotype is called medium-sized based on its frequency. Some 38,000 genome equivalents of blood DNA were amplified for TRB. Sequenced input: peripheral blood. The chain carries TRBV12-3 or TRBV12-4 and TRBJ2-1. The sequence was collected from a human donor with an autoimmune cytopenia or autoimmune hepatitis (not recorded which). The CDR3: CASSSTALTGQFF.